These T cell receptor beta chains were read from a single sample in a study of shared clonotypes between healthy human individuals. TCRdb's copy holds only in-frame clones and misses some; the assay was immunoSEQ multiplex PCR. The table includes about 2.3 million clones, 90% to 95% detected once. What was sequenced was naive CD4+ T cells from PBMCs. Receptor source: a man younger than 35 in good health. Some clones in this sample may be carry-over from other donors' samples. CDR3s include the opening cysteine and the closing phenylalanine or tryptophan. Fields, in order: V gene, J gene, D gene, clone size, CDR3 protein, CDR3 DNA. A D gene is named only where the DNA matches it firmly. Clone size appears in some rows only: once, few, many, or a class for an expanded clone.

v_gene: TRBV18; j_gene: TRBJ2-3; d_gene: NA; abundance: once; CDR3aa: CASSVSSRGTDTQYF; CDR3nt: TGTGCCAGCTCAGTCTCGTCTAGAGGTACAGATACGCAGTATTTT
v_gene: TRBV28; j_gene: TRBJ1-5; d_gene: TRBD1; abundance: NA; CDR3aa: CASRHDTRGDQPQHF; CDR3nt: TGTGCCAGCAGACATGACACCAGGGGGGATCAGCCCCAGCATTTT
v_gene: TRBV5-1; j_gene: TRBJ2-2; d_gene: TRBD2; abundance: NA; CDR3aa: CASSPRGSGRADTGELFF; CDR3nt: TGCGCCAGCAGCCCCCGAGGGAGCGGGAGGGCCGACACCGGGGAGCTGTTTTTT
v_gene: TRBV2; j_gene: TRBJ1-5; d_gene: NA; abundance: once; CDR3aa: CASSGPIRTQPQHF; CDR3nt: TGTGCCAGCAGTGGGCCTATCCGAACTCAGCCCCAGCATTTT
v_gene: TRBV9; j_gene: TRBJ2-1; d_gene: NA; abundance: NA; CDR3aa: CASSVGSRGGSYNEQFF; CDR3nt: TGTGCCAGCAGCGTAGGATCCAGGGGGGGCTCCTACAATGAGCAGTTCTTC
v_gene: TRBV2; j_gene: TRBJ2-7; d_gene: NA; abundance: once; CDR3aa: CASSESRDEQYF; CDR3nt: TGTGCCAGCAGTGAGAGTCGGGACGAGCAGTACTTC
v_gene: TRBV4-3; j_gene: TRBJ2-3; d_gene: NA; abundance: NA; CDR3aa: CASSQHRRQDTQYF; CDR3nt: TGCGCCAGCAGCCAGCATCGTCGGCAAGATACGCAGTATTTT
v_gene: TRBV2; j_gene: TRBJ2-7; d_gene: TRBD2; abundance: NA; CDR3aa: CASRWGTSGTYEQYF; CDR3nt: TGTGCCAGCAGGTGGGGGACTAGCGGAACCTACGAGCAGTACTTC
v_gene: TRBV21-1; j_gene: TRBJ2-3; d_gene: NA; abundance: NA; CDR3aa: CASSKMGGPTRNTQYF; CDR3nt: TGTGCCAGCAGCAAAATGGGGGGACCAACGCGGAATACGCAGTATTTT
v_gene: TRBV4-1; j_gene: TRBJ1-1; d_gene: NA; abundance: few; CDR3aa: CASSQDLFVGNTEAFF; CDR3nt: TGCGCCAGCAGCCAAGACCTCTTCGTGGGGAACACTGAAGCTTTCTTT
v_gene: TRBV19; j_gene: TRBJ2-7; d_gene: NA; abundance: NA; CDR3aa: CASSTTGRLFTYEQYF; CDR3nt: TGTGCCAGTAGTACTACAGGCCGACTGTTCACCTACGAGCAGTACTTC
v_gene: TRBV5-1; j_gene: TRBJ1-5; d_gene: NA; abundance: NA; CDR3aa: CASSVGAGNQPQHF; CDR3nt: TGCGCCAGCAGCGTAGGGGCGGGCAATCAGCCCCAGCATTTT
v_gene: TRBV28; j_gene: TRBJ2-2; d_gene: TRBD2; abundance: NA; CDR3aa: CASSDPGLAGDKLGELFF; CDR3nt: TGTGCCAGCAGCGACCCGGGACTAGCGGGAGATAAGCTCGGGGAGCTGTTTTTT
v_gene: TRBV5-1; j_gene: TRBJ2-3; d_gene: NA; abundance: NA; CDR3aa: CATSRGDTDTQYF; CDR3nt: TGCGCCACGTCGAGGGGCGACACAGATACGCAGTATTTT
v_gene: TRBV6-6; j_gene: TRBJ2-3; d_gene: TRBD2; abundance: NA; CDR3aa: CASSRQLAVEVDTQYF; CDR3nt: TGTGCCAGCAGTCGACAACTAGCGGTTGAGGTAGATACGCAGTATTTT
v_gene: TRBV28; j_gene: TRBJ2-1; d_gene: TRBD2; abundance: NA; CDR3aa: CASSGGLAGINEQFF; CDR3nt: TGTGCCAGCAGTGGGGGACTAGCGGGCATCAATGAGCAGTTCTTC